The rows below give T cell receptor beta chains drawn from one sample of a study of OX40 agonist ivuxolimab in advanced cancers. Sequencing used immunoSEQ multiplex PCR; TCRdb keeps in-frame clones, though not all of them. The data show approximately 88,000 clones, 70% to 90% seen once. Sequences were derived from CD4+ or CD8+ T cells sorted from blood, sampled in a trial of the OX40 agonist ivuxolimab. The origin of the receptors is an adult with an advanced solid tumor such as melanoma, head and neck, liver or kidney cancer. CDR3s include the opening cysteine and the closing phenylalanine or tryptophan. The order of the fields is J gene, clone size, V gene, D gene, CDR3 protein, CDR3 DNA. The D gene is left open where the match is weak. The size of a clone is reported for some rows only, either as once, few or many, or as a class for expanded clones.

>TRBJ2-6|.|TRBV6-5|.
CASSYSSGANVLTF
TGTGCCAGCAGTTACAGCTCTGGGGCCAACGTCCTGACTTTC
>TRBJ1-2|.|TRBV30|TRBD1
CAWGTGEADTF
TGTGCCTGGGGGACAGGGGAGGCCGACACCTTC
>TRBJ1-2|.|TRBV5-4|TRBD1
CASSLPGTGGYTF
TGTGCCAGCAGCTTGCCAGGGACAGGGGGCTACACCTTC
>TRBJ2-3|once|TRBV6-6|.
CASSLGVVTDTQYF
TGTGCCAGCAGCCTCGGGGTGGTCACAGATACGCAGTATTTT
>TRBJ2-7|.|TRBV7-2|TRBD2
CASSSGGSSYEQYF
TGTGCCAGCAGCTCGGGGGGGAGCTCCTACGAGCAGTACTTC
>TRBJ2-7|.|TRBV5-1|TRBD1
CASSCTPGQGPYEQYF
TGCGCCAGCAGCTGTACTCCGGGACAGGGCCCCTACGAGCAGTACTTC
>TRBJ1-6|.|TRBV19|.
CASSIEVQGNSPLHF
TGTGCCAGTAGTATAGAGGTCCAGGGCAATTCACCCCTCCACTTT
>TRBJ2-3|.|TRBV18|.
CASSPQVNTDTQYF
TGTGCCAGCTCACCACAGGTAAACACAGATACGCAGTATTTT
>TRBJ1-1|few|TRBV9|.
CASSPSPNTEAFF
TGTGCCAGCAGCCCGAGCCCAAACACTGAAGCTTTCTTT
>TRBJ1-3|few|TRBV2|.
CASSEPRAGNTIYF
TGTGCCAGCAGTGAGCCACGAGCAGGAAACACCATATATTTT
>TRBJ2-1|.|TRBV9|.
CASSVDLDNEQFF
TGTGCCAGCAGCGTAGACTTAGACAATGAGCAGTTCTTC
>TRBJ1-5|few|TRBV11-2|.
CASSLAGPQHF
TGTGCCAGCAGCTTAGCAGGGCCCCAGCATTTT
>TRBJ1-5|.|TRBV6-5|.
CASSYGGNTNQPQHF
TGTGCCAGCAGTTATGGGGGTAACACAAATCAGCCCCAGCATTTT
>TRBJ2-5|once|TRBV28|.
CASSLYETVQETQYF
TGTGCCAGCAGTTTATACGAGACAGTTCAAGAGACCCAGTACTTC
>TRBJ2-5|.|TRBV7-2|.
CASSLDSGSQETQYF
TGTGCCAGCAGCTTAGATAGCGGCAGCCAAGAGACCCAGTACTTC
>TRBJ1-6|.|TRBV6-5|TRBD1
CASSRTGGPSPLHF
TGTGCCAGCAGCAGGACAGGGGGCCCCTCTCCCCTCCACTTT
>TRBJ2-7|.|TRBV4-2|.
CASSQESAGHDYEQYF
TGTGCCAGCAGCCAAGAGTCGGCGGGACACGACTACGAGCAGTACTTC
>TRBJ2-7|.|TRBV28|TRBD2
CASSSAGGPMGYEQYF
TGTGCCAGCAGTTCAGCGGGGGGGCCGATGGGATACGAGCAGTACTTC
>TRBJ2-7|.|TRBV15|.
CATSREGGKLYEQYF
TGTGCCACCAGCAGAGAAGGAGGCAAGCTCTACGAGCAGTACTTC
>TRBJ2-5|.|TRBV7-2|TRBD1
CASSLGDRGLGETQYF
TGTGCCAGCAGCTTGGGGGACAGGGGGCTAGGGGAGACCCAGTACTTC
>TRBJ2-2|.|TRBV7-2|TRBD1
CASSPNQGANTGELFF
TGTGCCAGCAGCCCGAATCAGGGGGCCAACACCGGGGAGCTGTTTTTT
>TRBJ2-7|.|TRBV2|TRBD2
CASSEWLAVYEQYF
TGTGCCAGCAGTGAGTGGCTAGCGGTTTACGAGCAGTACTTC
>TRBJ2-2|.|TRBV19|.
CASSPTSGELFF
TGTGCCAGTAGTCCCACGTCAGGGGAGCTGTTTTTT
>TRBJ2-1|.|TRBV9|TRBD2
CASSPGGASYNEQFF
TGTGCCAGCAGTCCCGGGGGGGCTTCCTACAATGAGCAGTTCTTC
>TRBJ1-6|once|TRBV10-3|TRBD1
CAISRDSNSPLHF
TGTGCCATCAGTCGGGACAGTAATTCACCCCTCCACTTT
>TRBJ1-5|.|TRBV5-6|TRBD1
CASSLGTGVLVGQPQHF
TGTGCCAGCAGCTTGGGGACAGGGGTTTTGGTTGGTCAGCCCCAGCATTTT
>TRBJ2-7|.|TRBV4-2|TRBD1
CASSLPDRTYEQYF
TGTGCCAGCAGCCTACCGGACAGGACCTACGAGCAGTACTTC
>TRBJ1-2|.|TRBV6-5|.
CASSLLGKRGYTF
TGTGCCAGCAGCCTCCTCGGGAAGCGGGGCTACACCTTC
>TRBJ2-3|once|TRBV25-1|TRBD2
CASRGPLLGLAIKQYF
TGTGCCAGCAGGGGCCCGCTACTGGGACTAGCGATAAAGCAGTATTTT
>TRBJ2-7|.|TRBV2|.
CASSVLADYEQYF
TGTGCCAGCAGTGTACTAGCCGATTACGAGCAGTACTTC
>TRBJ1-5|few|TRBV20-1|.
CSAARGEPQHF
TGCAGTGCCGCCCGAGGGGAGCCCCAGCATTTT
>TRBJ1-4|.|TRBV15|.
CATSRDRGGHEKLFF
TGTGCCACCAGCAGAGATCGTGGTGGTCACGAAAAACTGTTTTTT
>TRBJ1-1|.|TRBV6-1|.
CASSVARSGAEAFF
TGTGCCAGCAGTGTGGCCAGGTCGGGCGCTGAAGCTTTCTTT
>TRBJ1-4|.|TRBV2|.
CASSDGWAEEKLFF
TGTGCCAGCAGTGACGGCTGGGCTGAAGAAAAACTGTTTTTT
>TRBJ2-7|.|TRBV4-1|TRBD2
CASSQDLAGGSYEQYF
TGCGCCAGCAGCCAAGATCTTGCGGGGGGAAGCTACGAGCAGTACTTC